These 5 T cell receptor beta chains were sequenced from one sample in a study of post-analysis software for immune sequencing data. Antigens for these TCRs are unknown. Prepared TCR beta cDNA libraries contained unique molecular identifiers. Each CDR3 protein is one row after TCRdb ran MiXCR on the PCR reads. The table records 550,000 to 700,000 distinct CDR3 sequences, roughly 40% of them present only once. Whole-study results and caveats: TRBV5-6, TRBV5-1 and TRBV20-1 were among roughly five TRBV segments more frequent in patients than controls.

Source material: blood. The receptors were sampled from a girl aged 10 to 17 with multiple sclerosis.

Details on this clonotype: At one of its ends the junction is not consistent with the germline gene, which may arise from a read error. The chain uses TRBV10-3 and TRBJ1-2; tentatively, D is TRBD1 (6 bases). The CDR3 has 13 residues. Germline lookup yields CDR1 ENHRY and CDR2 SYGVKD. The DNA for the CDR3 is TGTGCCATCAGGGAGTCCCAGGGGTATGGCTACACCTTC. Amino acids: CAIRESQGYGYTF.

This clonotype was recorded only once. The chain links TRBV29-1 to TRBJ1-1; D not certain. Per the germline V gene, CDR1 is SQVTM and CDR2 is ANQGSEA. The CDR3 has 14 residues. Trimming left V 2 bases short and J 1 base short, with 11 bases between. This chain's CDR3 is CSVELWSPNTEAFF. The CDR3 DNA sequence: TGCAGCGTTGAACTGTGGTCTCCGAACACTGAAGCTTTCTTT.

The chain is built from TRBV20-1 and TRBJ2-7; 9 nucleotides line up with TRBD2. Germline V gene lookup returns CDR1 DFQATT and CDR2 SNEGSKA (reference sequence). After removal of 3 bases from V and 0 bases from J, the junction contained 6 bases not matched to a gene. This CDR3 comprises 15 residues. The CDR3 DNA reads TGCAGTGCTAGGGAAAGCGGGAGGAACTCCTACGAGCAGTACTTC. It yields the protein CSARESGRNSYEQYF.

The chain uses TRBV2 and TRBJ2-1; 11 bases map to TRBD2. The CDR3 loop spans 16 amino acids. Losses at the gene ends were 6 bases for V and 5 bases for J; bases not matched to a gene: 9. CDR1 is SNHLY and CDR2 is FYNNEI in the germline V gene. The CDR3, as DNA: TGTGCCAGCAGACAACCCGGGACTAGCGGAAACAATGAGCAGTTCTTC. It is translated as CASRQPGTSGNNEQFF.

In its sample, this clonotype was seen a few times. The J gene is TRBJ2-5, the V gene TRBV7-2, with D uncertain. Trimming pared 5 bases from V and 7 bases from J, leaving 5 bases between. The CDR3 runs 10 residues. The germline CDR1 and CDR2 sequences are SGHTA and FQGNSA. The CDR3, as DNA: TGTGCCAGCAGCCGTGGGACCCAGTACTTC. Its translation: CASSRGTQYF.